Below are 6 T cell receptor beta chains sequenced from a single sample in a study of shared clonotypes between healthy human individuals. Generated by immunoSEQ multiplex PCR, the TCRdb table keeps only in-frame clones and is missing some. The repertoire holds 110,000 or so clones, with 68% as singletons. Specimen: memory CD8+ T cells sorted from blood. The subset denotes: CD45RO+ cells pooled with CCR7-negative TemRA cells. All receptors derive from a woman aged 25-40 years in good health.

The chain is built from TRBV5-8 and TRBJ2-2; tentative D call: TRBD2 (6 bases). Per germline, CDR1 SGHTS and CDR2 YDEGEE. This CDR3 contains 17 residues. Trimming removed 5 bases at V and 1 base at J, with 18 bases between. The CDR3 DNA is TGTGCCAGCAGGCATACTCCAGGGAGGTTGAACACCGGGGAGCTGTTTTTT. Its translation: CASRHTPGRLNTGELFF.

This clone has ten or more counts. The chain combines TRBV5-4 with TRBJ2-1; 12 nucleotides agree with TRBD2. Germline values: CDR1 SGHNT, CDR2 YYREEE (reference sequence). Trimming at V came to 2 bases and at J to 7 bases, leaving 7 bases not matched to a gene. This CDR3 spans 16 amino acids. CDR3 in DNA: TGTGCCAGCAGCTTCCCTAGCGGGAGGGCCCGGAATGAGCAGTTCTTC. Protein sequence: CASSFPSGRARNEQFF. Full variable domain (rest looked up from reference TRBV5-4 and TRBJ2-1): ETGVTQSPTHLIKTRGQQVTLRCSSQSGHNTVSWYQQALGQGPQFIFQYYREEENGRGNFPPRFSGLQFPNYSSELNVNALELDDSALYLCASSFPSGRARNEQFFGPGTRLTVL.

The rearrangement uses TRBV6-4 and TRBJ1-6; D is undetermined. Trimming took off 6 bases at V and 10 bases at J, with 13 bases between the two ends. The germline gives CDR1 MRHNA, CDR2 SNTAGT. This CDR3 contains 13 residues. The CDR3 here is CASRDTDNSPLHF. DNA for the CDR3: TGTGCCAGCAGAGACACCGACAACTCACCCCTCCACTTT.

The rearrangement joins TRBV7-3 to TRBJ2-1; TRBD1 matches 11 bases. Germline V gene sequence: CDR1 SGHTA, CDR2 FQGTGA. CDR3 length: 15 residues. V dropped 5 bases and J dropped 10; count of bases not matched to a gene: 10. CDR3 residues: CASSVGQGGPWEQFF. The CDR3 bases are TGTGCCAGCAGCGTGGGACAGGGGGGCCCCTGGGAGCAGTTCTTC.

The chain joins TRBV28 to TRBJ1-2; 12 bases match TRBD1. This CDR3 region has 18 residues. V shed 6 bases, J shed 7 bases, and the junction held 18 bases outside the gene matches. Per the germline V gene, CDR1 is MDHEN and CDR2 is SYDVKM. The CDR3: CASSQPGTGGLSSGGYTF. In DNA, the CDR3 is TGTGCCAGCAGCCAACCTGGGACAGGGGGCCTTTCGAGCGGTGGCTACACCTTC.

CDR3 nucleotide sequence: TGTGCCAGCAGCGGGGGACTAGCGGGAAAGGGTGAGCAGTTCTTC. Translated: CASSGGLAGKGEQFF. The chain employs TRBV9 and TRBJ2-1; 13 nucleotides align to TRBD2. Losses at the gene ends were 3 bases for V and 9 bases for J; bases not matched to a gene: 6. Germline CDR1 and CDR2: SGDLS and YYNGEE. This CDR3 is 15 amino acids long.